This note documents a single T cell receptor (beta chain) sequence. Its antigen is unknown. Qualities for individual bases were not recorded, and no much larger clone is one base off. TCRbeta CDR3 regions were amplified from genomic DNA using the immunoSEQ Assay, a bias-controlled multiplex PCR. Processing in the source paper ran as follows. The number of nucleated cells in each sample was estimated by amplification of reference gene primers within the assay. Sequence reads were collapsed and filtered to measure the absolute abundance of every unique TCRbeta CDR3 rearrangement. For each sample, productive Simpson clonality was calculated by taking the square root of Simpson's diversity index across productive rearrangements. TCRdb took over this immuneACCESS table, retaining in-frame rearrangements with V and J assigned. Such tables are incomplete; in checked studies, under half of the missing clones stem from an unresolved V gene, and the remainder is unexplained. D and trimming come from the DNA, and the V and J calls and clone size come from that table. Counted in this sample were around 99,000 clones; 84% of them appeared once. Of the sample, approximately 7% is held by the ten largest clones.

Collaborating institutions collected whole blood in K2EDTA tubes following their own protocols. For TCRbeta analysis, collaborators shipped samples as frozen whole blood, isolated PBMCs, or DNA extracted from either of those sample types. This sample was taken from a study of blood T cell repertoires in COVID-19 (TCRdb year 2020). A note on the overall study: Collaborator samples came from the United States, Italy and Spain and covered acute and convalescent phases of COVID-19. A de-identified subject ID, COVID-19 status, age in years and sex were almost always included in the sample metadata. Where available, HLA class I and class II types were obtained from metadata supplied by the sample provider rather than from assay-based typing. The prospective study material was composed of cDNA or gDNA derived from T cells, B-cell-depleted T cells, or PBMCs. Samples were obtained from the ongoing ImmuneRACE study (first 160 participants) and from 1,254 subjects provided by 6 global collaborators. Deeply sampled blood TCRbeta repertoires from subjects exposed to, actively infected with, or recovered from COVID-19 were included in the dataset. The repertoires were released in a freely available public database intended as a resource for research on the immune response to SARS-CoV-2. General findings and caveats noted by the study authors: The quantity of clinical and demographic metadata differed by source and by participant and was supplied without curation.

The CDR3, from cysteine to phenylalanine, totals 13 residues. Left in the record is the CDR3 DNA by itself, 39 bases read in frame from the first base. CDR1 and CDR2 (SGHAT, FQNNGV) derive from the germline V gene. Deletion took 2 bases off V and 8 bases off J, with a span of 12 bases between the germline ends. The TCR originated in a woman aged 50 to 60 with acute or convalescent COVID-19. Sequencing was done on a sample of peripheral blood. The sequence is built from TRBV11-2 and TRBJ1-2; the D gene is possibly TRBD1, with 5 bases matching. The CDR3 reads CASSLTSGLGYTF. The nucleotides read TGTGCCAGCAGCTTAACCTCAGGGCTCGGCTACACCTTC.